This T cell receptor (beta chain) came from a study of blood T cell repertoires in COVID-19. Across the whole study: Sites in the United States, Italy and Spain provided acute and convalescent COVID-19 samples. T cells, B-cell-depleted T cells, or PBMCs supplied cDNA or gDNA.

This CDR3 region has 15 residues. V was pared by 4 bases and J by 5 bases, with 15 bases between. CDR1 is SGHRS and CDR2 is YFSETQ in the germline V gene. This clone has only a few counts. Assay used: immunoSEQ multiplex PCR; TCRdb lists only in-frame clones, some missing. The sample shows about 270,000 clones, about 83% of them seen only once. This chain connects TRBV5-1 to TRBJ2-2; D perhaps matches TRBD2 (7 bases). This TCR was recovered from a woman between 50 and 59 years old who had recovered from COVID-19. The sample was peripheral blood. CDR3 sequence: CASSPVGGLTGELFF. CDR3 nucleotide sequence: TGCGCCAGCAGCCCGGTGGGGGGGCTTACCGGGGAGCTGTTTTTT.